This entry concerns a single T cell receptor beta chain. The data were taken from a study of blood T cell repertoires in COVID-19. Generated by immunoSEQ multiplex PCR, the TCRdb table keeps only in-frame clones and is missing some. This sample has under 85,000 clones, with approximately 88% found just once. Germline V lookup: CDR1 MNHEY, CDR2 SMNVEV (reference sequence). The CDR3 is 17 amino acids. Germline trimming cut 5 bases from V and 3 bases from J; bases unmatched to any gene: 10. Sequences were obtained from peripheral blood. The sequence was collected from a woman at least 80 years old with active or convalescent COVID-19. The gene calls are TRBV27 and TRBJ2-7, with 13 bases fitting TRBD2. The CDR3 region is CASSLRYGTSGIYEQYF. CDR3 nucleotides: TGTGCCAGCAGTCTCCGTTACGGGACTAGCGGGATCTACGAGCAGTACTTC.